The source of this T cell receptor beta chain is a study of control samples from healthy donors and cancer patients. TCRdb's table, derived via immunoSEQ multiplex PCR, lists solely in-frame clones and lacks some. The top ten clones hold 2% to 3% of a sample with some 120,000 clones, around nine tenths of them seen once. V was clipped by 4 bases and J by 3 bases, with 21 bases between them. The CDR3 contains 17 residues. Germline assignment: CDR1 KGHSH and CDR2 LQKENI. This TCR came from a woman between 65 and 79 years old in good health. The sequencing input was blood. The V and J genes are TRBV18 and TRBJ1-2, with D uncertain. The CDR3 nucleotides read TGTGCCAGCTCACGTGCCCAACAAACTGGACGAGACTATGGCTACACCTTC. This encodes CASSRAQQTGRDYGYTF.